This T cell receptor beta chain was captured by sequencing in a study of blood T cells in healthy people across ages. General study findings and limits: One million T cells yielded diversity estimates that were considered underestimates.

Next came a second PCR, run for about 7 to 12 cycles, which used a sample-barcoded 5' primer along with a J-beta primer mix. TCRdb itself ran the 5' RACE reads through MiXCR, one entry per CDR3 protein. The sample consists of hundreds of thousands of distinct CDR3 sequences, roughly 50% of them appearing once. Of note for this clonotype: Its antigen is still unknown.

Trimming cost V 9 bases and J 0 bases, with 12 bases left between them. Germline V gene sequence: CDR1 MNHEY, CDR2 SMNVEV (reference sequence). The CDR3 has 13 residues. What was sequenced was blood. The receptor's source is a man aged 60-69 years in good health. This rearrangement joins TRBV27 to TRBJ2-7, with D uncertain. The CDR3 DNA sequence: TGTGCCAGTGCCGCCCCGAGCTCCTACGAGCAGTACTTC. Protein sequence: CASAAPSSYEQYF.